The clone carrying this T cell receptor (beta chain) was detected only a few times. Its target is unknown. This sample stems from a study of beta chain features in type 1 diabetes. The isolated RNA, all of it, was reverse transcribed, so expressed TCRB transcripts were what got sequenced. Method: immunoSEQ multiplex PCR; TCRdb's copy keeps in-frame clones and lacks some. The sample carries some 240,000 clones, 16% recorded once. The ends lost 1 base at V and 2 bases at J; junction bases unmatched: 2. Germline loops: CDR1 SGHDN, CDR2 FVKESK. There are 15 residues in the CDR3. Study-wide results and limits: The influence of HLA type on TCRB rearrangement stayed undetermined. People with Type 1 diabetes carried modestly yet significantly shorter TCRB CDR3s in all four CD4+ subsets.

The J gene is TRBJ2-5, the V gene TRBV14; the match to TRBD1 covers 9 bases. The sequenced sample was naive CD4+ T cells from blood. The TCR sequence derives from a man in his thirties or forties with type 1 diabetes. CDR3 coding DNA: TGTGCCAGCAGCCAAGTAGGGACAGGGCAAGAGACCCAGTACTTC. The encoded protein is CASSQVGTGQETQYF.